The clone carrying this T cell receptor beta chain is termed medium-sized. This entry belongs to a study of prognosis after radiotherapy for stage I lung cancer. Two-round multiplex PCR amplified TCR beta CDR3 from genomic DNA. With primers specific to each TRBV and TRBJ gene, the first-round PCR was performed. TCRdb called the multiplex PCR reads again in MiXCR, with one record for every CDR3 protein. Here the sample spans 9,000 to 13,000 distinct CDR3 sequences, roughly 51% being singletons. Germline V lookup: CDR1 MGHRA, CDR2 YSYEKL. The CDR3 has 15 amino acids. V gave up 0 bases and J gave up 4 bases, with 9 bases separating them.

V usage is TRBV4-1 and J usage is TRBJ2-2; D might be TRBD1 (6 bases). The clonotype comes from a donor over 45 with non-small cell lung cancer. The specimen was PBMCs, collected before or after stereotactic body radiation therapy (not recorded which). The CDR3 DNA follows: TGCGCCAGCAGCCAAGATGGGGGCTCCACCGGGGAGCTGTTTTTT. Protein sequence: CASSQDGGSTGELFF.